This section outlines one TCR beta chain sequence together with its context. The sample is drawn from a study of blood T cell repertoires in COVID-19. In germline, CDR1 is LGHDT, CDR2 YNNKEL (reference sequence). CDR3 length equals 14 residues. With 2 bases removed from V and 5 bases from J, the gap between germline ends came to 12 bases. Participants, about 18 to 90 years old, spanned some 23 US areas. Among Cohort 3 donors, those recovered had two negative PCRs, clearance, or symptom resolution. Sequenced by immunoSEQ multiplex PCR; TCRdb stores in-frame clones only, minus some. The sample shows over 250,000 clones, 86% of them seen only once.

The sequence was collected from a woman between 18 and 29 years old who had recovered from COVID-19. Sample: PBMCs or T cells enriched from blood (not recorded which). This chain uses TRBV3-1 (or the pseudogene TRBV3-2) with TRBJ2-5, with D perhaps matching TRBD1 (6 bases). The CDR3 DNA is TGTGCCAGCAGCCAATGGCACAGGGATGAGACCCAGTACTTC. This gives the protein CASSQWHRDETQYF.